This T cell receptor (beta chain) was retrieved from a study of Ad26.COV2.S vaccination and SARS-CoV-2 variants. Turning to the study itself: Intramuscular Ad26.COV2.S at 5x10^10 or 1x10^11 viral particles.

TCRdb's table, derived via immunoSEQ multiplex PCR, lists solely in-frame clones and lacks some. The profile shows 400,000 or so clones, more than 85% of them singletons. This sample's treatment: 19 received Ad26.COV2.S at low or high dose, single or two shots; about 5 received placebo; per-sample allocation not given. Sampling was done on day 63 after the first vaccine or placebo injection. Per the germline V gene, CDR1 is SGHNT and CDR2 is YYREEE (reference sequence). Trimming left V 4 bases short and J 3 bases short, with 7 bases between. The CDR3 contains 12 residues. The study, taken as a whole, reports: Reported post-vaccination CD8+ and CD4+ T cell responses to spike showed substantial breadth.

Worth noting for this clone: Its target is unknown.

This TCR was sampled from a person between 18 and 60 years old who received the Ad26.COV2.S COVID-19 vaccine or a placebo. The source was peripheral blood, collected in a trial of Ad26.COV2.S vaccine versus placebo. This sequence joins TRBV5-4 and TRBJ1-2; D remains unclear. CDR3 nucleotide sequence: TGTGCCAGCAGCCCGAAGGACTATGGCTACACCTTC. This gives the protein CASSPKDYGYTF.